The clone carrying this T cell receptor beta chain was recorded many times. The antigen is undetermined. Read data end 3 residues before the CDR3 end; the end is taken from the germline J gene. Libraries were prepared by immunoSEQ multiplex PCR; TCRdb keeps only in-frame clonotypes and omits some of them. The specimen has tens of thousands of clones, none found just once. Donors gave about 5 to 9 ml heparinized peripheral whole blood. This specimen comes from a study of T cell clonality in common variable immunodeficiency. This CDR3 spans 14 amino acids. V lost 1 base and J lost 3, with 9 bases in between. Germline V gene lookup returns CDR1 SGHTA and CDR2 FQGNSA. Study outcomes and limitations: Patient heterogeneity in the CVID cohort limited correlations between repertoire features and clinical complications.

The chain uses TRBV7-2 and TRBJ1-1; a weak D match, TRBD1 (5 bases). This sequence was found in a person between 18 and 75 years old in good health. Sequencing input: peripheral blood mononuclear cells. Partial CDR3 DNA: TGTGCCAGCAGCTTAGTAGGAGGGGACACTGAA. As protein: CASSLVGGDTE. From start to end, the CDR3 is CASSLVGGDTEAFF.